One sample yielded the 10 T cell receptor beta chains listed below, sequenced in a study of cytomegalovirus exposure and HLA in healthy donors. In the PCR, 60 Vbeta and 13 Jbeta primers were used. Sequencing was performed with immunoSEQ multiplex PCR; in TCRdb, only in-frame clones are kept and a portion is missing. The repertoire holds fewer than 150,000 clones, with roughly 80% as singletons. The sample was PBMCs. All receptors derive from a female donor in good health and CMV-seropositive.

This clone was counted only a few times. V usage is TRBV7-8 and J usage is TRBJ1-5; TRBD1 is a possible D gene (5 bases). V lost 5 bases and J 5 bases, leaving 10 bases between the germline ends. Germline values: CDR1 SGHVS, CDR2 FQNEAQ. CDR3 length: 13 amino acids. The CDR3 region is CASSQIGDQPQHF. The CDR3 DNA sequence: TGTGCCAGCAGCCAGATAGGGGATCAGCCCCAGCATTTT.

The V gene is TRBV2, the J gene TRBJ2-2; 11 bases are shared with TRBD2. In germline, CDR1 is SNHLY, CDR2 FYNNEI. The junction had 5 bases not matched to a gene; V was cut back by 6 bases and J by 5 bases. This CDR3 has 15 amino acids. The CDR3 nucleotides read TGTGCCAGCAGGATGGCTAGCGGGGGGACCGGGGAGCTGTTTTTT. This codes for CASRMASGGTGELFF.

The V and J genes are TRBV6-1 and TRBJ1-4; 7 bases line up with TRBD1. There are 15 residues in the CDR3. V was clipped by 0 bases and J by 7 bases; unmatched bases: 5. Germline lookup yields CDR1 MNHNS and CDR2 SASEGT. Here the CDR3 reads CASSEAQGVGEKLFF. The CDR3 nucleotides are TGTGCCAGCAGTGAAGCCCAGGGGGTGGGTGAAAAACTGTTTTTT.

J is TRBJ2-7 and V is TRBV28; 9 nucleotides match TRBD2. V lost 2 bases and J lost 2; bases outside the gene matches: 4. Germline assignment: CDR1 MDHEN and CDR2 SYDVKM. CDR3 length equals 15 residues. The CDR3 DNA follows: TGTGCCAGCAGTTTAGGAGCGGGGGGCCCCTACGAGCAGTACTTC. This gives the protein CASSLGAGGPYEQYF.

The rearrangement uses TRBV7-8 and TRBJ2-5; TRBD1 might be the D (5 bases). With 10 bases removed from V and 4 bases from J, the gap between germline ends came to 19 bases. CDR3 length equals 14 residues. Germline V lookup: CDR1 SGHVS, CDR2 FQNEAQ. The CDR3 loop reads CATLSGLVRETQYF. As DNA, the CDR3 is TGTGCCACCCTTTCAGGGTTGGTACGAGAGACCCAGTACTTC.

The V call is TRBV28, the J call TRBJ1-4; perhaps TRBD1 as D (6 bases). The V and J ends lost 5 bases and 4 bases respectively, with 14 bases between them. Germline assignment: CDR1 MDHEN and CDR2 SYDVKM. The CDR3 spans 15 residues. In nucleotides, the CDR3 is TGTGCCAGCAGTATCGCGGGGGGCCGTAATGAAAAACTGTTTTTT. Amino acids: CASSIAGGRNEKLFF.

The chain combines TRBV2 with TRBJ1-2; a weak D match, TRBD1 (5 bases). Trimming pared 1 base from V and 8 bases from J, leaving 11 bases between. The CDR3 is 13 amino acids. CDR1 is SNHLY and CDR2 is FYNNEI in the germline V gene. The DNA of the CDR3 is TGTGCCAGCAGTGAAGGCGGGGGAAGAGGCTACACCTTC. Encoded protein: CASSEGGGRGYTF.

This chain uses TRBV2 with TRBJ1-2; TRBD1 matches 8 bases. Trimming took 8 bases from V and 5 from J; bases not matched to a gene: 7. The CDR3 has 13 residues. CDR1 and CDR2 from the germline V gene are SNHLY and FYNNEI. The DNA of the CDR3 is TGTGCCAGCGGGATTACAGGGGGATATGGCTACACCTTC. Residues: CASGITGGYGYTF.

CDR3 coding DNA: TGTGCCAGCAGTCGATCTAGCGGGGGGGCCCTAGAGACCCAGTACTTC. This codes for CASSRSSGGALETQYF. This chain uses TRBV2 with TRBJ2-5, with 12 bases identical to TRBD2. Germline-derived CDR1 and CDR2 are SNHLY and FYNNEI. The CDR3 sequence is 16 residues long. V lost 5 bases and J lost 4; bases outside the gene matches: 8.

The chain uses TRBV28 and TRBJ1-5; no definite D call. Germline V lookup: CDR1 MDHEN, CDR2 SYDVKM. V lost 4 bases and J lost 0, with 16 bases in between. This CDR3 contains 17 residues. The CDR3 DNA is TGTGCCAGCAGTTCTCCGTCTAGCGCGTATAGCAATCAGCCCCAGCATTTT. It is translated as CASSSPSSAYSNQPQHF.